This T cell receptor (beta chain) was sequenced for a study of T-cell reconstitution after alpha-beta-depleted transplantation in children. A library of TCRbeta sequences, prepared with unique molecular identifiers, was generated. One entry per CDR3 protein results from TCRdb running MiXCR on the PCR reads. The sample includes around 600,000 distinct CDR3 sequences, around 23% of them seen just once. The sample holds many counts of this clonotype. Its antigen is unidentified. CDR3 length: 18 amino acids. Losses at the gene ends were 6 bases for V and 0 bases for J; bases not matched to a gene: 10. Study observations and caveats: The origin of high day-60 TCRbeta diversity in some patients lay in surviving recipient T cells and thymic progenitors. It was reported that alpha-beta T cells came from several hundred expanded graft clones (about two months after transplant). The authors attributed T-cell counts and diversity one year after transplant mostly to newly produced T cells.

The sample consisted of PBMCs, mostly from graft donor cells, taken 360 days after TCRalphabeta/CD19-depleted stem cell transplant. The chain carries TRBV12-3 or TRBV12-4 and TRBJ2-6; 8 bases are shared with TRBD1. The TCR originated in a boy under three years old who had a stem cell transplant for acute myeloid leukemia, so the T cells may come from the graft donor. The CDR3 loop is CASSNARQGFSGANVLTF. The CDR3 DNA reads TGTGCCAGCAGCAACGCTCGACAGGGGTTCTCTGGGGCCAACGTCCTGACTTTC.